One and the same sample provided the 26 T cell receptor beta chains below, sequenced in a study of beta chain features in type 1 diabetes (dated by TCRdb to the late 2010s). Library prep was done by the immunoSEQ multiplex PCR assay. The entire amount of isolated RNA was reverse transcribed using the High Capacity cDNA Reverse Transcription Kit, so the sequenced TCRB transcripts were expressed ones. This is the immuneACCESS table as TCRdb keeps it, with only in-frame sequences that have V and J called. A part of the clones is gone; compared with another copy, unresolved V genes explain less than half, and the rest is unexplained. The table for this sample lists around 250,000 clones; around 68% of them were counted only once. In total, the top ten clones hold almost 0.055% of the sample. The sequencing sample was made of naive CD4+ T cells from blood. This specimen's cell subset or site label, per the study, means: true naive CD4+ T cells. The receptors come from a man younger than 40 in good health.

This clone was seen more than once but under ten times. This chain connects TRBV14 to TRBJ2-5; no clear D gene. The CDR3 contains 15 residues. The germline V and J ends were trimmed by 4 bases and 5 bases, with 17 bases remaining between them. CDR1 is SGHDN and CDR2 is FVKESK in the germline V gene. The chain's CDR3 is CASSPRALTSETQYF. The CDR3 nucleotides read TGTGCCAGCAGCCCGAGAGCCCTGACTTCGGAGACCCAGTACTTC.

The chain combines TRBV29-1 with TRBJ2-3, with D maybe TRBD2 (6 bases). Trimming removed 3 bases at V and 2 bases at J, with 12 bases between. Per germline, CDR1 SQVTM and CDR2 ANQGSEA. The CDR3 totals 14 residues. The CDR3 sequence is CSVEERVPTDTQYF. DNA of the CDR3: TGCAGCGTTGAGGAGCGGGTCCCCACAGATACGCAGTATTTT.

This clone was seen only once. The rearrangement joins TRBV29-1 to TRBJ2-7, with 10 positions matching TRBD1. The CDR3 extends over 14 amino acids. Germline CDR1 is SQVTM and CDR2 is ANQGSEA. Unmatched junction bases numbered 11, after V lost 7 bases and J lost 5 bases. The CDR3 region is CSAGGQGSFHEQYF. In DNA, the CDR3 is TGCAGCGCTGGGGGACAGGGGAGTTTTCACGAGCAGTACTTC.

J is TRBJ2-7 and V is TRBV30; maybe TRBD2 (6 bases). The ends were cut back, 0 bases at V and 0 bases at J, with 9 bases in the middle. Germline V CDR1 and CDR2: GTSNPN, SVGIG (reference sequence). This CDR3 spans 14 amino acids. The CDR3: CAWSVGGFSYEQYF. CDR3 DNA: TGTGCCTGGAGTGTGGGGGGTTTCTCCTACGAGCAGTACTTC. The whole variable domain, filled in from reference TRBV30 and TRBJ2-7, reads SQTIHQWPATLVQPVGSPLSLECTVEGTSNPNLYWYRQAAGRGLQLLFYSVGIGQISSEVPQNLSASRPQDRQFILSSKKLLLSDSGFYLCAWSVGGFSYEQYFGPGTRLTVT.

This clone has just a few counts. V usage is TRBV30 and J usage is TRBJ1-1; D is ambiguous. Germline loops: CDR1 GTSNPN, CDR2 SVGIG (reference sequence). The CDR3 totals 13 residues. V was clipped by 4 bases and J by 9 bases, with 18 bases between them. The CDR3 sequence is CAWTRTDVSKAFF. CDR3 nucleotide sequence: TGTGCCTGGACGAGAACGGACGTATCTAAAGCTTTCTTT.

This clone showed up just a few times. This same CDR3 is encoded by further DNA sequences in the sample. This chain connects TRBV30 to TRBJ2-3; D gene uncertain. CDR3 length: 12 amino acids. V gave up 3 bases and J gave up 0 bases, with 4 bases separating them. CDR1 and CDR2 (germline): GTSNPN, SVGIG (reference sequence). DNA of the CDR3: TGTGCCTGGAGCGGGAGCACAGATACGCAGTATTTT. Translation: CAWSGSTDTQYF.

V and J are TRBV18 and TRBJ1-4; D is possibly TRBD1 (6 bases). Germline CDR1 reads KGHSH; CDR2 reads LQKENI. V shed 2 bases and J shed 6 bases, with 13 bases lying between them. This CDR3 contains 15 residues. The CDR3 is CASSPNGGRHEKLFF. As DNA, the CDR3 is TGTGCCAGCTCACCAAATGGGGGCAGGCATGAAAAACTGTTTTTT.

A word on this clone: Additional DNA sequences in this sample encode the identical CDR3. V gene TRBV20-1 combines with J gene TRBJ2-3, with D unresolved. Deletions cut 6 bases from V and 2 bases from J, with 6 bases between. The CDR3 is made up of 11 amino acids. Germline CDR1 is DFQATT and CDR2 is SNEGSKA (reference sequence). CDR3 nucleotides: TGCAGTGCCCCCCTCACAGATACGCAGTATTTT. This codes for CSAPLTDTQYF.

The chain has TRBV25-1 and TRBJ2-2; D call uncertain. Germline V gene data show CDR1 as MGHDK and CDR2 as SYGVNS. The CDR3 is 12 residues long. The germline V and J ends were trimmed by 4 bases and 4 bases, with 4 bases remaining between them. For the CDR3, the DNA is TGTGCCAGCAGTGGAGGCACCGGGGAGCTGTTTTTT. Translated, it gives CASSGGTGELFF. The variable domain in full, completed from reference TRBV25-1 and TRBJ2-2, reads EADIYQTPRYLVIGTGKKITLECSQTMGHDKMYWYQQDPGMELHLIHYSYGVNSTEKGDLSSESTVSRIRTEHFPLTLESARPSHTSQYLCASSGGTGELFFGEGSRLTVL.

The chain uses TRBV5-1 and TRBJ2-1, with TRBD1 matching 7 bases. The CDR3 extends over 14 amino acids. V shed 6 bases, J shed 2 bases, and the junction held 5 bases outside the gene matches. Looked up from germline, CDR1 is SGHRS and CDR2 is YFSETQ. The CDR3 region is CASTPGTAYNEQFF. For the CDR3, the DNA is TGCGCCAGCACCCCAGGGACAGCCTACAATGAGCAGTTCTTC.

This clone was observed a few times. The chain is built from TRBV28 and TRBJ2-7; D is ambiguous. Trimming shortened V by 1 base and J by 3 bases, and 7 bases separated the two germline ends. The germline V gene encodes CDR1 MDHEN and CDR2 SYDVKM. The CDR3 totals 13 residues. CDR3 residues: CASSLFLDYEQYF. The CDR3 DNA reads TGTGCCAGCAGTTTATTCCTAGACTACGAGCAGTACTTC.

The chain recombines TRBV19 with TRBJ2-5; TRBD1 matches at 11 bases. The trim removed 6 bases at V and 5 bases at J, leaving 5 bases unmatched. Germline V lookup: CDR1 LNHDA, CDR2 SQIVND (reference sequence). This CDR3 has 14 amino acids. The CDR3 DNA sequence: TGTGCCAGTAGCTGGACAGGGGGCCGTGAGACCCAGTACTTC. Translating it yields CASSWTGGRETQYF.

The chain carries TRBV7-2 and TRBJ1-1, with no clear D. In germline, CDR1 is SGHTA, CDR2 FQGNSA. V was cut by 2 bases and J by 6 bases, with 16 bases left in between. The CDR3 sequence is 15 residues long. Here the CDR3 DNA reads TGTGCCAGCAGCTTACCGTCCGGACCTCTGGCTGAAGCTTTCTTT. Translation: CASSLPSGPLAEAFF.

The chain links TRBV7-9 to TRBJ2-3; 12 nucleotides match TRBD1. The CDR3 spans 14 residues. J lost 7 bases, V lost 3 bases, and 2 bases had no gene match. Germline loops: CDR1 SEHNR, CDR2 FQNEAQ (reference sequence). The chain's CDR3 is CASSLGQGANTQYF. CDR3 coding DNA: TGTGCCAGCAGCTTGGGACAGGGGGCAAATACGCAGTATTTT. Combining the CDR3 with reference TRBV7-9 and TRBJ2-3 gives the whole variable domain DTGVSQNPRHKITKRGQNVTFRCDPISEHNRLYWYRQTLGQGPEFLTYFQNEAQLEKSRLLSDRFSAERPKGSFSTLEIQRTEQGDSAMYLCASSLGQGANTQYFGPGTRLTVL.

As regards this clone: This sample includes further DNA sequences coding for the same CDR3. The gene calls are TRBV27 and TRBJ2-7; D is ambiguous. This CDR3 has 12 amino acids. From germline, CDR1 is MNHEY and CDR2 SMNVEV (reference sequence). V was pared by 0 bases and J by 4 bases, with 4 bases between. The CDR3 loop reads CASSLSGYEQYF. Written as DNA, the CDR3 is TGTGCCAGCAGTTTATCAGGGTACGAGCAGTACTTC.

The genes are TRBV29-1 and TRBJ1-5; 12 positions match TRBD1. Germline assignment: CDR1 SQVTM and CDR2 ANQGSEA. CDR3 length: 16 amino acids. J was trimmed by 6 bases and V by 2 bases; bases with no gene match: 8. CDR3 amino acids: CSVEIRDRGRLQPQHF. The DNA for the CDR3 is TGCAGCGTTGAAATAAGGGACAGGGGGCGCCTTCAGCCCCAGCATTTT.

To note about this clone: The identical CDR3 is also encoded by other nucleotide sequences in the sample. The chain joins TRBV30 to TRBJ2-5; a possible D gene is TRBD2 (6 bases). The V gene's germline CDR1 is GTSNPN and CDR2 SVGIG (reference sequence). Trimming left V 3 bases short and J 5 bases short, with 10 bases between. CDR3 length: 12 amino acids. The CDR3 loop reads CAWSAGRETQYF. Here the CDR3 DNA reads TGTGCCTGGAGCGCGGGACGGGAGACCCAGTACTTC.

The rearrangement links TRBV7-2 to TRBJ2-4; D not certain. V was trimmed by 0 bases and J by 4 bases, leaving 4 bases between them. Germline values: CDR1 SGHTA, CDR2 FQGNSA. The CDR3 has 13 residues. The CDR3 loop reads CASSLAVKNIQYF. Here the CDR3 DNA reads TGTGCCAGCAGCTTAGCGGTAAAAAACATTCAGTACTTC.

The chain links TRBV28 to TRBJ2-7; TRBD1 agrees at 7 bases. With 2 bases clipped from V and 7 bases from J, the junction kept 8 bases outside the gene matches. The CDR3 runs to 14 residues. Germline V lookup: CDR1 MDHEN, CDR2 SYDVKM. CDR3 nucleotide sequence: TGTGCCAGCAGTTTACTGGGACAGCACGCAGAGCAGTACTTC. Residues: CASSLLGQHAEQYF.

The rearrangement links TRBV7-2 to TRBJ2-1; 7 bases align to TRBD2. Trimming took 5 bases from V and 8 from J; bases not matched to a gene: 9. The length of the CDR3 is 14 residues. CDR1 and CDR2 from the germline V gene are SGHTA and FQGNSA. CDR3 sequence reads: CASSRRSGRDEQFF. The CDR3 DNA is TGTGCCAGCAGCCGGCGGTCGGGGAGGGATGAGCAGTTCTTC.

The CDR3 here is CATSRTSEDEQYF. DNA for the CDR3: TGTGCCACCAGCAGGACTAGCGAGGACGAGCAGTACTTC. The chain couples TRBV15 to TRBJ2-7, with 8 bases aligning to TRBD2. The V gene end was trimmed by 3 bases and the J gene end by 5 bases; junction bases not matched to a gene: 3. The CDR3 consists of 13 residues. Per germline, CDR1 LNHNV and CDR2 YYDKDF (reference sequence).

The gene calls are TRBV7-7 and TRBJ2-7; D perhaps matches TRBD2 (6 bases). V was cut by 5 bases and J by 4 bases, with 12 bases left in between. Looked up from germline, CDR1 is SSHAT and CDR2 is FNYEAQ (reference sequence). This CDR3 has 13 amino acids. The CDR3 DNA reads TGTGCCAGCAGCCCGGCCGGGGGATACGAGCAGTACTTC. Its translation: CASSPAGGYEQYF.

As DNA, the CDR3 is TGTGCCAGCAGTGACCGACAGCCGTCCGAGCAGTACTTC. Amino acids: CASSDRQPSEQYF. The genes are TRBV6-5 and TRBJ2-7; weak D call: TRBD1 (5 bases). The CDR3 runs to 13 residues. Germline loops: CDR1 MNHEY, CDR2 SVGAGI. Trimming removed 5 bases at V and 6 bases at J, with 14 bases between.

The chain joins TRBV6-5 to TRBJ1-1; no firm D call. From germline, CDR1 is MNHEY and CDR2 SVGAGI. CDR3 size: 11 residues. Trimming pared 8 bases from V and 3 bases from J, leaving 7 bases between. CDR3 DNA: TGTGCCAGCGGCGTACACACTGAAGCTTTCTTT. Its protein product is CASGVHTEAFF.

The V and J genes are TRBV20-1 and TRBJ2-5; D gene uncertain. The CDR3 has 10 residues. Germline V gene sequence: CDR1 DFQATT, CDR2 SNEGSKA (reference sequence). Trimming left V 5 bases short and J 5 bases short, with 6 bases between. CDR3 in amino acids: CSAPIETQYF. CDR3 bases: TGCAGTGCTCCGATCGAGACCCAGTACTTC.

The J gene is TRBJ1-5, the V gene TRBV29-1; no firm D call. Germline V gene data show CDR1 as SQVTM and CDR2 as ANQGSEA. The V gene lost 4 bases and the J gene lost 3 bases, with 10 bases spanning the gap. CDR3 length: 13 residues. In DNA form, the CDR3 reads TGCAGCGTTGGCGGAGGCTTCAATCAGCCCCAGCATTTT. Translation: CSVGGGFNQPQHF. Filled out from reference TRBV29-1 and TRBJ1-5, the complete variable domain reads SAVISQKPSRDICQRGTSLTIQCQVDSQVTMMFWYRQQPGQSLTLIATANQGSEATYESGFVIDKFPISRPNLTFSTLTVSNMSPEDSSIYLCSVGGGFNQPQHFGDGTRLSIL.